One T cell receptor beta chain is described in this entry. The antigen is unknown. The record originates from a study of graft-versus-host responses after intestinal transplantation. The length of the CDR3 is 15 residues. Germline CDR1 and CDR2: LNHDA and SQIVND (reference sequence). J gave up 10 bases and V 2 bases, and 10 bases lay outside the gene matches. Generated by immunoSEQ multiplex PCR, the TCRdb table keeps only in-frame clones and is missing some. This sample has about 15,000 clones, with about two thirds found just once. Study-wide results and caveats: Ileal or blood samples showed some GvH clones first, and such clones were also found in recipient marrow.

Processing of graft tissue released intraepithelial and lamina propria lymphocytes. Sample: ileum tissue, taken around 640 days after intestinal transplantation. This rearrangement joins TRBV19 to TRBJ2-4; 8 nucleotides line up with TRBD1. The TCR comes from a human patient who received an intestinal transplant, so some T cells may come from the graft donor. The CDR3 DNA reads as TGTGCCAGTAGTATATTCGGTCAGGGGGCACGGATTCAGTACTTC. Its protein is CASSIFGQGARIQYF. Complete variable domain (other parts from reference TRBV19 and TRBJ2-4): DGGITQSPKYLFRKEGQNVTLSCEQNLNHDAMYWYRQDPGQGLRLIYYSQIVNDFQKGDIAEGYSVSREKKESFPLTVTSAQKNPTAFYLCASSIFGQGARIQYFGAGTRLSVL.